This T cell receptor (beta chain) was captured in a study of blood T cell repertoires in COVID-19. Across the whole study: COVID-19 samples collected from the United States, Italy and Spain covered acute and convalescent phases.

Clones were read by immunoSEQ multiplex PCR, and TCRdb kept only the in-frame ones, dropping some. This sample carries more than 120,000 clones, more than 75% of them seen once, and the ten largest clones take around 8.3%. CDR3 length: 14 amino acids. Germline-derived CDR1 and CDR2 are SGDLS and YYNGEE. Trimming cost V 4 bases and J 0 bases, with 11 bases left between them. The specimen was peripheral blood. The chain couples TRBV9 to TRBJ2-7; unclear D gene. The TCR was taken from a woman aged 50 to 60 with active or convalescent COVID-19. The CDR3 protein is CASSYAAVSYEQYF. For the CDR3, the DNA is TGTGCCAGCAGCTACGCCGCAGTCTCCTACGAGCAGTACTTC.